A single sample gave rise to the 15 T cell receptor beta chains below, sequenced in a study of cytomegalovirus exposure and HLA in healthy donors. Use of 60 Vbeta and 13 Jbeta primers characterized the PCR. TCRdb's copy holds only in-frame clones and misses some; the assay was immunoSEQ multiplex PCR. The sample yields roughly 180,000 clones, roughly 80% seen once. Sequencing was done on a sample of PBMCs. The source is a man aged 25 to 45 in good health and CMV-seronegative.

This rearrangement joins TRBV13 to TRBJ2-2; 10 bases agree with TRBD1. CDR1 and CDR2 (germline): PRHDT, FYEKMQ (reference sequence). Trimming removed 5 bases from V and 4 bases from J; junction bases left unmatched: 4. This CDR3 comprises 15 residues. The CDR3 protein is CASSRDRGFTGELFF. In nucleotides, the CDR3 is TGTGCCAGCAGCCGGGACAGGGGCTTCACCGGGGAGCTGTTTTTT.

The rearrangement uses TRBV2 and TRBJ2-1; D is unresolved. This CDR3 has 13 amino acids. CDR1 is SNHLY and CDR2 is FYNNEI in the germline V gene. The ends were cut back, 4 bases at V and 6 bases at J, with 10 bases in the middle. The CDR3 nucleotides are TGTGCCAGCAGTGGGCTTGCCCTCAATGAGCAGTTCTTC. This translates into CASSGLALNEQFF. Together with reference TRBV2 and TRBJ2-1, the CDR3 gives the full variable domain: EPEVTQTPSHQVTQMGQEVILRCVPISNHLYFYWYRQILGQKVEFLVSFYNNEISEKSEIFDDQFSVERPDGSNFTLKIRSTKLEDSAMYFCASSGLALNEQFFGPGTRLTVL.

Points on this clone: The sample holds other DNA sequences that translate to the same CDR3. V usage is TRBV30 and J usage is TRBJ2-1; 9 positions match TRBD1. The J segment lost 7 bases and the V segment lost 3 bases, leaving 10 bases of the junction unmatched. There are 15 residues in the CDR3. From germline, CDR1 is GTSNPN and CDR2 SVGIG (reference sequence). The CDR3 is CAWSDTGGVRNEQFF. DNA for the CDR3: TGTGCCTGGAGCGACACAGGGGGCGTTCGAAATGAGCAGTTCTTC.

The rearrangement joins TRBV7-6 to TRBJ2-7; possible D gene TRBD2, 6 bases. The CDR3 runs to 14 residues. Trimming stripped 2 bases from V and 2 bases from J, with 10 bases between. Germline V gives CDR1 SGHVS, CDR2 FNYEAQ. As DNA, the CDR3 is TGTGCCAGCAGCTTAAGTCCTAGCGCCTACGAGCAGTACTTC. The encoded protein is CASSLSPSAYEQYF.

This clone was observed a handful of times. The J gene is TRBJ2-1, the V gene TRBV14; TRBD2 matches at 7 bases. Germline loops: CDR1 SGHDN, CDR2 FVKESK. V shed 4 bases, J shed 8 bases, and the junction held 17 bases outside the gene matches. The length of the CDR3 is 17 residues. This chain's CDR3 is CASSPFLTRGGRDEQFF. In DNA form, the CDR3 reads TGTGCCAGCAGCCCTTTCCTGACTAGGGGAGGGAGGGATGAGCAGTTCTTC.

The rearrangement joins TRBV6-1 to TRBJ2-1, with D possibly matching TRBD1 (5 bases). V was trimmed by 7 bases and J by 7 bases, leaving 14 bases between them. The CDR3 runs to 13 residues. Germline lookup yields CDR1 MNHNS and CDR2 SASEGT. CDR3 amino acids: CASTRNYRNEQFF. The DNA for the CDR3 is TGTGCCAGCACGAGGAACTACAGGAATGAGCAGTTCTTC.

The chain uses TRBV5-8 and TRBJ2-7; 13 nucleotides line up with TRBD2. The germline V gene has CDR1 SGHTS and CDR2 YDEGEE. After removal of 4 bases from V and 7 bases from J, the junction contained 8 bases not matched to a gene. The CDR3 totals 15 residues. This CDR3 reads CASSVLAGGPGEQYF. As DNA, the CDR3 is TGTGCCAGCAGCGTACTAGCGGGGGGGCCGGGGGAGCAGTACTTC. Based on the CDR3 plus reference TRBV5-8 and TRBJ2-7, the full variable domain is EAGVTQSPTHLIKTRGQQATLRCSPISGHTSVYWYQQALGLGLQFLLWYDEGEERNRGNFPPRFSGRQFPNYSSELNVNALELEDSALYLCASSVLAGGPGEQYFGPGTRLTVT.

The rearrangement joins TRBV6-5 to TRBJ2-1; 10 nucleotides agree with TRBD2. The V segment lost 6 bases and the J segment 5 bases; nucleotides outside the gene matches: 4. This CDR3 is 14 amino acids long. Germline V CDR1 and CDR2: MNHEY, SVGAGI. The CDR3 sequence is CASREAGGDNEQFF. Written as DNA, the CDR3 is TGTGCCAGCAGGGAAGCGGGGGGGGACAATGAGCAGTTCTTC.

V and J are TRBV5-1 and TRBJ1-2; weak D call: TRBD1 (5 bases). The V gene lost 0 bases and the J gene lost 7 bases, with 7 bases spanning the gap. This CDR3 contains 12 residues. Germline CDR1 reads SGHRS; CDR2 reads YFSETQ. CDR3 in DNA: TGCGCCAGCAGCTTGGGGGGCGTTGGCTACACCTTC. This encodes CASSLGGVGYTF.

As concerns this clone: At one end, the junction sequence differs from germline, possibly due to a read error. The V and J genes are TRBV7-7 and TRBJ1-5; TRBD1 matches 8 bases. There are 17 residues in the CDR3. Germline-derived CDR1 and CDR2 are SSHAT and FNYEAQ (reference sequence). Here the CDR3 DNA reads TGTGCTAGCAGCTTAGGAATCAAGGACAGGGGCAATCAGCCCCAGCATTTT. Its translation: CASSLGIKDRGNQPQHF.

The J gene is TRBJ2-1, the V gene TRBV7-9; 8 nucleotides match TRBD2. The CDR3 is 13 amino acids. Trimming cost V 5 bases and J 13 bases; bases outside gene matches: 10. Per the germline V gene, CDR1 is SEHNR and CDR2 is FQNEAQ (reference sequence). CDR3: CASSLPGLVPQFF. The CDR3, as DNA: TGTGCCAGCAGCCTGCCGGGACTAGTACCTCAGTTCTTC.

The chain joins TRBV15 to TRBJ1-5; possible D gene TRBD1, 5 bases. This CDR3 comprises 16 residues. Germline V CDR1 and CDR2: LNHNV, YYDKDF (reference sequence). V was pared by 5 bases and J by 1 base, with 15 bases between. CDR3 protein: CATSETSGLSNQPQHF. The CDR3, as DNA: TGTGCCACCAGCGAGACTTCAGGGTTGAGCAATCAGCCCCAGCATTTT.

This clone was counted between two and nine times. The chain uses TRBV2 and TRBJ2-1; 9 nucleotides agree with TRBD2. The V and J ends lost 9 bases and 5 bases, in that order; junction bases with no gene match: 11. The germline V gene encodes CDR1 SNHLY and CDR2 FYNNEI. The length of the CDR3 is 15 residues. Here the CDR3 DNA reads TGTGCCAGTGAAAAAGGTCTAGCGGGGAACAATGAGCAGTTCTTC. It is translated as CASEKGLAGNNEQFF.

The V gene is TRBV6-1, the J gene TRBJ1-2; D unresolved. V was trimmed by 7 bases and J by 4 bases, leaving 16 bases between them. This CDR3 is built from 14 residues. CDR1 is MNHNS, CDR2 SASEGT, per germline. In DNA form, the CDR3 reads TGTGCCAGCACCCCGGGTCCCGGGTCCTATGGCTACACCTTC. Translation: CASTPGPGSYGYTF.

This clone appeared once. The CDR3 spells CASSENPGSQETQYF. For the CDR3, the DNA is TGTGCCAGCAGTGAAAACCCGGGATCACAAGAGACCCAGTACTTC. This chain joins TRBV2 and TRBJ2-5; D is perhaps TRBD2 (5 bases). The CDR3 sequence is 15 residues long. V lost 2 bases and J lost 2, with 12 bases in between. Germline V gives CDR1 SNHLY, CDR2 FYNNEI.